This record covers a single TCR beta chain. Looked up from germline, CDR1 is MNHNS and CDR2 is SASEGT. The trim removed 4 bases at V and 0 bases at J, leaving 4 bases unmatched. This CDR3 has 16 amino acids. This specimen comes from a study of blood T cell repertoires in COVID-19. At the level of the study: Whether acute or convalescent, the COVID-19 samples came from the United States, Italy and Spain.

Clones were read by immunoSEQ multiplex PCR, and TCRdb kept only the in-frame ones, dropping some. The repertoire has 70,000 to 100,000 clones, around nine tenths of them found once; the top ten carry around 8.1%. The rearrangement uses TRBV6-1 and TRBJ2-1; TRBD1 matches 9 bases. The sequence was collected from a woman between 70 and 85 years old with acute or convalescent COVID-19. The specimen sequenced was peripheral blood. The CDR3 DNA sequence: TGTGCCAGCAGTGGTACAGGGGGCCGCTCCTACAATGAGCAGTTCTTC. This encodes CASSGTGGRSYNEQFF.